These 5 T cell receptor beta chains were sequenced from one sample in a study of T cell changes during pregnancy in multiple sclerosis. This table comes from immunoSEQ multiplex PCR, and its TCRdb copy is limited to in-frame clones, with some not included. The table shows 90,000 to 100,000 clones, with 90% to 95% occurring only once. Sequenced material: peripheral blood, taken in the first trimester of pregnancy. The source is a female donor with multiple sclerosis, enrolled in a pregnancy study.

The CDR3 nucleotides are TGTGCCACCAGCAGAGATAGTGAGGGTCGGGAGACCCAGTACTTC. Its translation is CATSRDSEGRETQYF. This sequence joins TRBV15 and TRBJ2-5, with a weak D call TRBD2 (5 bases). V was shortened by 0 bases and J by 5 bases, with 13 bases between the two germline ends. The germline V gene encodes CDR1 LNHNV and CDR2 YYDKDF (reference sequence). The CDR3 totals 15 residues.

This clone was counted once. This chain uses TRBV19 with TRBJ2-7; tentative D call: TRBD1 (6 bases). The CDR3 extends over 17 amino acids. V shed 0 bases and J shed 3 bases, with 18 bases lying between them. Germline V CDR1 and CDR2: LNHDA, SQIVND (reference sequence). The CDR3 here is CASSIDLHRDALYEQYF. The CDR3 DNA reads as TGTGCCAGTAGTATAGATCTGCACAGGGACGCACTCTACGAGCAGTACTTC. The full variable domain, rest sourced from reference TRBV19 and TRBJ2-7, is DGGITQSPKYLFRKEGQNVTLSCEQNLNHDAMYWYRQDPGQGLRLIYYSQIVNDFQKGDIAEGYSVSREKKESFPLTVTSAQKNPTAFYLCASSIDLHRDALYEQYFGPGTRLTVT.

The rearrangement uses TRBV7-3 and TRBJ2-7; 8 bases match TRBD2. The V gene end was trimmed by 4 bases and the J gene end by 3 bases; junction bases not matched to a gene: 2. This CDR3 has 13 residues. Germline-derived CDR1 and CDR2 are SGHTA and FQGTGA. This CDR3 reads CASSSTSGYEQYF. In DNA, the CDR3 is TGTGCCAGCAGCTCTACTAGCGGCTACGAGCAGTACTTC.

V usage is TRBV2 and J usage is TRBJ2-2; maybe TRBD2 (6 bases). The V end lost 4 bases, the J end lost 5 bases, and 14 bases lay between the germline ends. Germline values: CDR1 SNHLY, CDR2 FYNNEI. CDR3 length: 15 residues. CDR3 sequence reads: CASSGWGVVTGELFF. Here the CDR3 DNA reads TGTGCCAGCAGTGGGTGGGGGGTCGTGACCGGGGAGCTGTTTTTT.

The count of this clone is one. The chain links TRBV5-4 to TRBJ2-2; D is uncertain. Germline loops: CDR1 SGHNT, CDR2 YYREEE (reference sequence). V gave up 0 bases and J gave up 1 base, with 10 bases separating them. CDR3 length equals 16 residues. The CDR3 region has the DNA TGTGCCAGCAGCTTGGGGCAGGTGAGGAACACCGGGGAGCTGTTTTTT. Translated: CASSLGQVRNTGELFF. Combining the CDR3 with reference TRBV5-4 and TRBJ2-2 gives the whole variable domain ETGVTQSPTHLIKTRGQQVTLRCSSQSGHNTVSWYQQALGQGPQFIFQYYREEENGRGNFPPRFSGLQFPNYSSELNVNALELDDSALYLCASSLGQVRNTGELFFGEGSRLTVL.